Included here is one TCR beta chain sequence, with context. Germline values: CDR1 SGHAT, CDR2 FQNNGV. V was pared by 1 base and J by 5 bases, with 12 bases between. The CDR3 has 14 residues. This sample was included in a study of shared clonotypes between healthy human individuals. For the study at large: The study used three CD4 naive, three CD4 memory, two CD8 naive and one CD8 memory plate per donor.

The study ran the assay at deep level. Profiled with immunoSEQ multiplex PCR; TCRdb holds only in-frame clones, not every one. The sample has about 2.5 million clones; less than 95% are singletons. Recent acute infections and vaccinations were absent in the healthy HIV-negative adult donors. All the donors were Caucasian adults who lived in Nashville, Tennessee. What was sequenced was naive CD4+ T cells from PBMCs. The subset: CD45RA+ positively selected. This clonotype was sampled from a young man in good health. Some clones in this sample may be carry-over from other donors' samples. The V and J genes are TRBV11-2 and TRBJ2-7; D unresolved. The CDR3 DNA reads TGTGCCAGCAGCTTAGGTCTCAGATCCAACGAGCAGTACTTC. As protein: CASSLGLRSNEQYF.